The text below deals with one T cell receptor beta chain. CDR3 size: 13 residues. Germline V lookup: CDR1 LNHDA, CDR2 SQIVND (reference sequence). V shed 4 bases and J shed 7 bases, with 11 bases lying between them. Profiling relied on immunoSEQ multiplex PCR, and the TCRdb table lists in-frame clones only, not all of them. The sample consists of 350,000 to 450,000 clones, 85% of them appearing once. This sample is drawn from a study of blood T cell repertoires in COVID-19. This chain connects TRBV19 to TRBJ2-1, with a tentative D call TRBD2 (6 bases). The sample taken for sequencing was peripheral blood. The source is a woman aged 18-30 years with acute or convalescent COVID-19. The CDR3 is CASSTADYNEQFF. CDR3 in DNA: TGTGCCAGTAGTACAGCGGACTATAATGAGCAGTTCTTC.